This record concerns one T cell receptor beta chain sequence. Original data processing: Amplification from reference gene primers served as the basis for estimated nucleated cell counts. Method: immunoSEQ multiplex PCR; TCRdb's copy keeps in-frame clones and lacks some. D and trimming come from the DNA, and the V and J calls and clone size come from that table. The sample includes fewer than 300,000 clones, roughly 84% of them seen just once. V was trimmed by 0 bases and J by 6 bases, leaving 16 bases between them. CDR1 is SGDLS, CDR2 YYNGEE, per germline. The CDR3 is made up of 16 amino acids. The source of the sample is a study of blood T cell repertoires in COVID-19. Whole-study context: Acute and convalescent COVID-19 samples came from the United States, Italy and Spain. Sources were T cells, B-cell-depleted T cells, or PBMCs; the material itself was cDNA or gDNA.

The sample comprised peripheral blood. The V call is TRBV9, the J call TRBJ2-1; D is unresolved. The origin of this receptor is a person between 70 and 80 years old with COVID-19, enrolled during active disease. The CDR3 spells CASSVEGVSLGNEQFF. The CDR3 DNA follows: TGTGCCAGCAGCGTAGAAGGAGTATCTCTCGGCAATGAGCAGTTCTTC.